This record looks at one T cell receptor beta chain sequence and its context. Its antigen is not known. The data were produced by immunoSEQ multiplex PCR, yet TCRdb's version contains in-frame clones alone and is incomplete. The sample has under 80,000 clones; 84% are singletons. With 8 bases removed from V and 3 bases from J, the gap between germline ends came to 14 bases. Germline CDR1 is MDHEN and CDR2 is SYDVKM. This CDR3 has 14 residues. This sample was included in a study of T cell responses to AZD1222 COVID-19 vaccine. Study overall: Doses given second, at about 4 or about 12 weeks, were pooled.

General study points: The donors showed a predominance of white British ancestry and of females, with possible underestimation of clonal diversity. Seropositivity was recorded at baseline in only 6 or 7 AZD1222 recipients. Repertoires were obtained only post-peak T cell response.

The rearrangement joins TRBV28 to TRBJ1-3; no clear D gene. The clonotype comes from an adult in good health. Sequencing was performed on peripheral blood, taken on day 0 of AZD1222 vaccination. CDR3 DNA sequence: TGTGCCAGCGGAGAAGTACACCGTGGAAACACCATATATTTT. Residues: CASGEVHRGNTIYF.